These 20 T cell receptor beta chains originate from one sample sequenced in a study of blood T cell repertoires in COVID-19. Assay used: immunoSEQ multiplex PCR; TCRdb lists only in-frame clones, some missing. The sample lists around 250,000 clones; about 82% were seen once. The sequenced sample was peripheral blood. The receptors derive from an elderly woman with COVID-19, enrolled during active disease.

This rearrangement joins TRBV5-1 to TRBJ1-2, with 12 bases lining up with TRBD1. The germline V gene encodes CDR1 SGHRS and CDR2 YFSETQ. The CDR3 runs to 18 residues. V was clipped by 1 base and J by 0 bases; unmatched bases: 7. The CDR3: CASSLSGQGALSNYGYTF. DNA for the CDR3: TGCGCCAGCAGCTTGTCGGGACAGGGGGCCTTATCTAACTATGGCTACACCTTC.

This clone occurred once. The chain carries TRBV27 and TRBJ1-1; possible D gene TRBD1, 5 bases. The CDR3 runs to 15 residues. The germline V and J ends were trimmed by 8 bases and 1 base, with 17 bases remaining between them. CDR1 MNHEY and CDR2 SMNVEV come from the germline V gene (reference sequence). The DNA for the CDR3 is TGTGCCAGCCGTAAAGGGAACCAGGGGAACACTGAAGCTTTCTTT. Translating gives CASRKGNQGNTEAFF.

This clone was picked up a small number of times. The J gene is TRBJ2-7, the V gene TRBV6-2 or TRBV6-3, with 8 bases lining up with TRBD1. Trimming took 6 bases from V and 3 from J; bases not matched to a gene: 16. The CDR3 spans 17 residues. CDR1 MNHEY and CDR2 SVGEGT come from the germline V gene. The CDR3 coding sequence is TGTGCCAGCAGCAAGAGAACATTAGGGACAGGAGACTACGAGCAGTACTTC. It codes for CASSKRTLGTGDYEQYF.

As DNA, the CDR3 is TGTGCCAGCAGAGAGACAGGGGGCTCGAATCAGCCCCAGCATTTT. Protein: CASRETGGSNQPQHF. The V call is TRBV28, the J call TRBJ1-5, with TRBD1 matching 10 bases. Looked up from germline, CDR1 is MDHEN and CDR2 is SYDVKM. This CDR3 has 15 residues. Trimming removed 6 bases from V and 4 bases from J; junction bases left unmatched: 6.

This clone was observed a single time. V usage is TRBV29-1 and J usage is TRBJ2-5, with 14 bases aligning to TRBD2. Germline loops: CDR1 SQVTM, CDR2 ANQGSEA. This CDR3 is 15 amino acids long. V gave up 4 bases and J gave up 5 bases; unmatched junction bases: 6. The CDR3 reads CSVAPRLAGGETQYF. The CDR3 nucleotides read TGCAGCGTTGCTCCAAGACTAGCGGGGGGGGAGACCCAGTACTTC.

The V gene is TRBV5-1, the J gene TRBJ2-1; weak D call: TRBD2 (6 bases). Germline CDR1 reads SGHRS; CDR2 reads YFSETQ. V lost 1 base, J lost 0 bases, and 11 bases lay in between. The CDR3 is made up of 16 amino acids. CDR3: CASSLLRRGSYNEQFF. For the CDR3, the DNA is TGCGCCAGCAGCTTGCTCCGGCGGGGCTCCTACAATGAGCAGTTCTTC.

This sequence joins TRBV19 and TRBJ1-1; unclear D gene. Trimming removed 2 bases from V and 7 bases from J, with 8 bases in between. The CDR3 length is 12 residues. Germline assignment: CDR1 LNHDA and CDR2 SQIVND (reference sequence). The DNA of the CDR3 is TGTGCCAGTAGTATATTCAACGGTGAAGCTTTCTTT. Amino acids: CASSIFNGEAFF.

This chain joins TRBV5-1 and TRBJ2-5; D gene ambiguous. The V end lost 2 bases, the J end lost 2 bases, and 10 bases lay between the germline ends. Per the germline V gene, CDR1 is SGHRS and CDR2 is YFSETQ. The CDR3 spans 14 residues. CDR3 nucleotides: TGCGCCAGCAGCTTCCAGGTGGGTCAAGAGACCCAGTACTTC. This encodes CASSFQVGQETQYF. The variable domain in full, completed from reference TRBV5-1 and TRBJ2-5, reads KAGVTQTPRYLIKTRGQQVTLSCSPISGHRSVSWYQQTPGQGLQFLFEYFSETQRNKGNFPGRFSGRQFSNSRSEMNVSTLELGDSALYLCASSFQVGQETQYFGPGTRLLVL.

V usage is TRBV6-5 and J usage is TRBJ1-1, with a weak D call TRBD1 (6 bases). V lost 8 bases to trimming and J lost 3 bases, with 16 bases between them. In germline, CDR1 is MNHEY, CDR2 SVGAGI. This CDR3 comprises 14 residues. The CDR3 DNA reads as TGTGCCAGCCGAAAGCCCAGGGGCGACACTGAAGCTTTCTTT. As protein: CASRKPRGDTEAFF.

The chain recombines TRBV2 with TRBJ2-3, with TRBD1 as a possible D gene (6 bases). The V gene lost 5 bases and the J gene lost 7 bases, with 10 bases spanning the gap. The CDR3 contains 12 residues. Germline CDR1 and CDR2: SNHLY and FYNNEI. Written as DNA, the CDR3 is TGTGCCAGCAGTTCGACAGGCAATACGCAGTATTTT. This gives the protein CASSSTGNTQYF.

The chain links TRBV10-3 to TRBJ1-2; no clear D. The CDR3 extends over 13 amino acids. Germline V gives CDR1 ENHRY, CDR2 SYGVKD. The V and J ends lost 3 bases and 2 bases respectively, with 7 bases between them. The CDR3 loop reads CAISERRNYGYTF. DNA of the CDR3: TGTGCCATCAGTGAAAGGCGGAACTATGGCTACACCTTC.

The chain uses TRBV5-1 and TRBJ2-1; TRBD2 matches at 9 bases. CDR3 length: 15 amino acids. J lost 4 bases, V lost 0 bases, and 2 bases had no gene match. Germline lookup yields CDR1 SGHRS and CDR2 YFSETQ. The CDR3 sequence is CASSLGSGSYNEQFF. Here the CDR3 DNA reads TGCGCCAGCAGCTTGGGTAGCGGGAGTTACAATGAGCAGTTCTTC.

The rearrangement links TRBV7-6 to TRBJ1-5, with D possibly TRBD1 on 6 matching bases. CDR1 is SGHVS and CDR2 is FNYEAQ in the germline V gene. V lost 1 base to trimming and J lost 6 bases, with 13 bases between them. The CDR3 is 15 residues long. The CDR3 is CASSLGQEIGQPQHF. The CDR3 nucleotides read TGTGCCAGCAGCTTAGGACAGGAGATAGGTCAGCCCCAGCATTTT.

CDR3 protein: CASSTRAGYTGELFF. CDR3 in DNA: TGCGCCAGCAGCACGAGGGCAGGTTATACCGGGGAGCTGTTTTTT. This rearrangement joins TRBV5-1 to TRBJ2-2; weak D call: TRBD2 (5 bases). The V end was cut by 4 bases, the J end by 5 bases, with 15 bases between. This CDR3 is built from 15 residues. CDR1 is SGHRS and CDR2 is YFSETQ in the germline V gene.

V and J are TRBV5-5 and TRBJ1-1; no clear D. V was trimmed by 1 base and J by 2 bases, leaving 12 bases between them. The germline CDR1 and CDR2 sequences are SGHKS and YYEKEE (reference sequence). The CDR3 has 15 residues. The CDR3 sequence: CASSLFGALNTEAFF. The CDR3 bases are TGTGCCAGCAGCTTGTTCGGAGCCCTTAACACTGAAGCTTTCTTT.

The J gene is TRBJ2-3, the V gene TRBV6-1; D gene ambiguous. The CDR3 is made up of 14 amino acids. CDR1 is MNHNS, CDR2 SASEGT, per germline. Trimming shortened V by 3 bases and J by 4 bases, and 11 bases separated the two germline ends. The CDR3 nucleotides are TGTGCCAGCAGTGACCAGTCGGGTGCAGATACGCAGTATTTT. Translation: CASSDQSGADTQYF.

This clone was seen a handful of times. The chain links TRBV5-1 to TRBJ1-1, with D possibly TRBD1 on 5 matching bases. The CDR3 runs 16 residues. Germline CDR1 and CDR2: SGHRS and YFSETQ. Trimming stripped 3 bases from V and 2 bases from J, with 17 bases between. CDR3 loop: CASSSGGRTDNTEAFF. Written as DNA, the CDR3 is TGCGCCAGCAGCTCCGGGGGTAGGACGGATAACACTGAAGCTTTCTTT.

The CDR3 sequence is CASSRRAETEVGGLFF. The DNA for the CDR3 is TGTGCCAGCAGCCGAAGGGCCGAGACAGAGGTCGGGGGACTGTTTTTT. This chain connects TRBV7-8 to TRBJ1-4, with D tentatively TRBD1 (5 bases). Germline CDR1 reads SGHVS; CDR2 reads FQNEAQ. This CDR3 is built from 16 residues. V lost 5 bases, J lost 13 bases, and 26 bases lay in between. Complete variable domain (other parts from reference TRBV7-8 and TRBJ1-4): GAGVSQSPRYKVAKRGQDVALRCDPISGHVSLFWYQQALGQGPEFLTYFQNEAQLDKSGLPSDRFFAERPEGSVSTLKIQRTQQEDSAVYLCASSRRAETEVGGLFFGSGTQLSVL.

The rearrangement uses TRBV13 and TRBJ2-5; D possibly corresponds to TRBD1 (6 bases). Between the trimmed V and J ends, which lost 4 bases and 5 bases, there was a span of 14 bases. Germline V gene sequence: CDR1 PRHDT, CDR2 FYEKMQ (reference sequence). The CDR3 contains 14 residues. CDR3 in DNA: TGTGCCAGCAGCTCCACAGGGACCGTTGAGACCCAGTACTTC. As protein: CASSSTGTVETQYF.

This chain uses TRBV27 with TRBJ1-3, with D possibly TRBD1 on 5 matching bases. The CDR3 extends over 16 amino acids. The germline V gene encodes CDR1 MNHEY and CDR2 SMNVEV (reference sequence). Between the trimmed V and J ends, which lost 4 bases and 1 base, there was a span of 14 bases. CDR3 sequence: CASSSMGEASGNTIYF. In DNA, the CDR3 is TGTGCCAGCAGTTCCATGGGGGAGGCATCTGGAAACACCATATATTTT.